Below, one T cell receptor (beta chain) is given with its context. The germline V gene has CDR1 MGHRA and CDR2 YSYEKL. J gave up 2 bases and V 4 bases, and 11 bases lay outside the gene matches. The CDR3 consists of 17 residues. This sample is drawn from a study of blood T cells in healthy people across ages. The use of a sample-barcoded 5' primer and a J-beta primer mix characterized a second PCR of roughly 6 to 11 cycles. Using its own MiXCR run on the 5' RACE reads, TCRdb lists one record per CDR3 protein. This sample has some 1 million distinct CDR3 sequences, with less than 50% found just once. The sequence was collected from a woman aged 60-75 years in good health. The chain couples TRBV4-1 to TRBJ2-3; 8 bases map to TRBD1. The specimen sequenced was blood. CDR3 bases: TGCGCCAGCAGCCCAACTGGACAGGGAGGAACCACAGATACGCAGTATTTT. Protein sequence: CASSPTGQGGTTDTQYF.